This T cell receptor beta chain came from a study of blood T cells in healthy people across ages. A second PCR of 7 to 11 cycles used a sample-barcoded 5' primer and a J-beta primer mix. TCRdb fed the 5' RACE reads into MiXCR, producing one record per CDR3 protein. Of about 770,000 distinct CDR3 sequences in the sample, 44% were seen once. The CDR3 runs 15 residues. Per the germline V gene, CDR1 is DFQATT and CDR2 is SNEGSKA (reference sequence). The ends lost 7 bases at V and 4 bases at J; junction bases unmatched: 13. Sequencing was carried out using blood. This clonotype was obtained from a man aged 60 to 75 in good health. This chain uses TRBV20-1 with TRBJ2-3; 8 nucleotides line up with TRBD2. Here the CDR3 reads CSVTGTAGGSDTQYF. Written as DNA, the CDR3 is TGCAGTGTTACCGGGACGGCGGGGGGCTCAGATACGCAGTATTTT.